What follows are 8 T cell receptor beta chains derived from one specimen sequenced in a study of CD8+ T cells in alopecia areata. Treatment here: oral pan-JAK inhibitor, 5-10 mg twice daily. RNA extraction and reverse transcription yielded cDNA as sequencing template. TCRdb's copy holds only in-frame clones and misses some; the assay was immunoSEQ multiplex PCR. The data contain some 150,000 clones, nearly 55% of them singletons. The sample in question was CD8+ T cells sorted from blood, obtained at week 4, from a patient treated with tofacitinib. These receptor sequences come from a human donor with alopecia areata.

The chain links TRBV28 to TRBJ2-7, with D possibly being TRBD2 (5 bases). There are 15 residues in the CDR3. The germline CDR1 and CDR2 sequences are MDHEN and SYDVKM. Trimming removed 6 bases at V and 3 bases at J, with 18 bases between. The CDR3 is CASSPARGGDYEQYF. DNA for the CDR3: TGTGCCAGCAGCCCGGCGAGAGGAGGTGACTACGAGCAGTACTTC.

The rearrangement links TRBV7-9 to TRBJ2-6; maybe TRBD1 (7 bases). Germline CDR1 reads SEHNR; CDR2 reads FQNEAQ (reference sequence). V was shortened by 5 bases and J by 0 bases, with 20 bases between the two germline ends. CDR3 length: 19 amino acids. This CDR3 is CASSPSFGGGGSGANVLTF. The CDR3 coding sequence is TGTGCCAGCAGCCCCTCTTTTGGAGGGGGCGGCTCTGGGGCCAACGTCCTGACTTTC.

This clone was detected a few times. The chain links TRBV13 to TRBJ2-2; D is uncertain. V lost 2 bases and J lost 5, with 15 bases in between. This CDR3 is built from 16 residues. Per germline, CDR1 PRHDT and CDR2 FYEKMQ (reference sequence). The CDR3 loop is CASSLQTGLGTGELFF. For the CDR3, the DNA is TGTGCCAGCAGCTTACAAACTGGTCTGGGGACCGGGGAGCTGTTTTTT.

The rearrangement uses TRBV5-1 and TRBJ2-2, with a weak D call TRBD2 (6 bases). Germline V lookup: CDR1 SGHRS, CDR2 YFSETQ. Trimming shortened V by 3 bases and J by 2 bases, and 11 bases separated the two germline ends. The CDR3 extends over 15 amino acids. CDR3 sequence (DNA): TGCGCCAGCAGCTCCGGGACTTCCAACACCGGGGAGCTGTTTTTT. It encodes CASSSGTSNTGELFF.

This clone was detected only a few times. This chain links TRBV29-1 with TRBJ2-2, with no clear D. CDR1 SQVTM and CDR2 ANQGSEA come from the germline V gene. V gave up 6 bases and J gave up 7 bases, with 15 bases separating them. This CDR3 spans 13 amino acids. CDR3 amino acids: CSVTGQEYGELFF. CDR3 nucleotides: TGCAGCGTAACGGGTCAGGAGTACGGGGAGCTGTTTTTT.

This clone was detected a few times. The chain recombines TRBV6-4 with TRBJ2-2; 8 nucleotides match TRBD1. This CDR3 is 15 amino acids long. Germline lookup yields CDR1 MRHNA and CDR2 SNTAGT. V shed 6 bases, J shed 5 bases, and the junction held 8 bases outside the gene matches. CDR3 DNA sequence: TGTGCCAGCAGCCCGACAGGGGAGGTTACCGGGGAGCTGTTTTTT. As protein: CASSPTGEVTGELFF.

A few counts support this clone. This chain uses TRBV2 with TRBJ2-7; possible D gene TRBD2, 6 bases. Germline V gene lookup returns CDR1 SNHLY and CDR2 FYNNEI. The CDR3 extends over 15 amino acids. V was shortened by 8 bases and J by 0 bases, with 17 bases between the two germline ends. The CDR3 DNA reads as TGTGCCAGCTCCATTTGGGGGGAATTCTCCTACGAGCAGTACTTC. Residues: CASSIWGEFSYEQYF.

The chain combines TRBV7-8 with TRBJ1-1; TRBD1 matches at 8 bases. Per the germline V gene, CDR1 is SGHVS and CDR2 is FQNEAQ. The CDR3 consists of 15 residues. Losses at the gene ends were 0 bases for V and 5 bases for J; bases not matched to a gene: 5. In nucleotides, the CDR3 is TGTGCCAGCAGCTTAGCGCAGGGGGCGAGGACTGAAGCTTTCTTT. Encoded protein: CASSLAQGARTEAFF.